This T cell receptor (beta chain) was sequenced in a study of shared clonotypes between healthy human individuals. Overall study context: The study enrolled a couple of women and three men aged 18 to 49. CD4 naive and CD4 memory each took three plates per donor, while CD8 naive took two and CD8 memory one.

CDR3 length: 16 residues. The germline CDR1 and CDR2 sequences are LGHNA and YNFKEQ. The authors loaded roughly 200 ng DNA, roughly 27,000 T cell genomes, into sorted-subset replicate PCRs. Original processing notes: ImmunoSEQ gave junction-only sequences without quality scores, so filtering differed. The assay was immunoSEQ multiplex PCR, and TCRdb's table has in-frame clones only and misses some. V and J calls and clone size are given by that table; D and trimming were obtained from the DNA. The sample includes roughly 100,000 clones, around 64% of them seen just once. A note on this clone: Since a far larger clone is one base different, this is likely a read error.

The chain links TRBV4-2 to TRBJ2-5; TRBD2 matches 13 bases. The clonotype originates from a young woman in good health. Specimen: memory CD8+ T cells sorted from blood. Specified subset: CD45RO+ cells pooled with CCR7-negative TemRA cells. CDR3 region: CASSQGTSGRQEAQYF. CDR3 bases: TGTGCCAGCAGCCAAGGGACTAGCGGGAGACAAGAGGCCCAGTACTTC.